The entry below gives a single T cell receptor (beta chain) sequence along with its context. Its antigen is not identified. Noted time point: week 35, safety follow-up. Each dose of the vaccine consisted of 300 ug of mutant IDH1 20-mer peptide, with topical imiquimod. TCRdb's table, derived via immunoSEQ multiplex PCR, lists solely in-frame clones and lacks some. The table has approximately 50,000 clones, around 85% seen once. These data come from a study of a mutant IDH1 vaccine in newly diagnosed glioma. Study overall: Most patients had received both radiotherapy and temozolomide, the prior options being radiotherapy, temozolomide, or both.

Trimming shortened V by 0 bases and J by 0 bases, and 4 bases separated the two germline ends. Germline V gives CDR1 SGHNT, CDR2 YYREEE (reference sequence). The CDR3 extends over 13 amino acids. Study-wide findings and caveats: The occurrence of vaccine-induced immune responses was seen in more than 85% of patients.

The clonotype was recovered from a middle-aged man with glioma. This sample comprised PBMCs, obtained from a glioma patient whose treatment included an IDH1 peptide vaccine. The chain is built from TRBV5-4 and TRBJ2-7; D remains ambiguous. The CDR3 is CASSLEGSYEQYF. CDR3 nucleotide sequence: TGTGCCAGCAGCTTGGAGGGCTCCTACGAGCAGTACTTC.